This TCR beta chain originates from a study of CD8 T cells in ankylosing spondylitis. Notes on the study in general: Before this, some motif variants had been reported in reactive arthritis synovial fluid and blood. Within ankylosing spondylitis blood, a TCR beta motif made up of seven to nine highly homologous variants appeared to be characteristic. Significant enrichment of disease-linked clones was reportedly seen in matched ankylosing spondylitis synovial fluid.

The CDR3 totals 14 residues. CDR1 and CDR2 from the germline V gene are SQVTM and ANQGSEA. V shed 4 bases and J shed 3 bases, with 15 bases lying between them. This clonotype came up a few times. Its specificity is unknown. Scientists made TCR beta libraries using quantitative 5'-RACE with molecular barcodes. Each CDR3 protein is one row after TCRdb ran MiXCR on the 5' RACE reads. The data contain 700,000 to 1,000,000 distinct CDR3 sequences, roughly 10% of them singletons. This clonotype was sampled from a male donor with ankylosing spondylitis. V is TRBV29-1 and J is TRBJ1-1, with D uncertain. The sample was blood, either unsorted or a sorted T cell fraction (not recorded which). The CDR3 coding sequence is TGCAGCGTTGGACCGCTTTTGGTTGACACTGAAGCTTTCTTT. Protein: CSVGPLLVDTEAFF.